The 25 T cell receptor beta chains in this list originate from one sample, sequenced in a study of OX40 agonist ivuxolimab in advanced cancers. Here immunoSEQ multiplex PCR was the method, and the copy in TCRdb shows in-frame clones only, minus some. This table holds roughly 15,000 clones, 70% to 90% found once. This specimen was CD4+ or CD8+ T cells sorted from blood, taken in a trial of the OX40 agonist ivuxolimab. The receptors originated from an adult with an advanced solid tumor such as melanoma, head and neck, liver or kidney cancer.

The V and J genes are TRBV21-1 and TRBJ1-4. TRBV21-1 is tagged as a pseudogene. The CDR3 totals 14 residues. In nucleotides, the CDR3 is TGTGCCAGCAGCAAATCCCCTTTAAGCGAAAAACTGTTTTTT. It encodes CASSKSPLSEKLFF.

This clone is classed as medium-sized. This chain connects TRBV5-1 to TRBJ1-2; unclear D gene. Between the trimmed V and J ends, which lost 1 base and 2 bases, there was a span of 6 bases. From germline, CDR1 is SGHRS and CDR2 YFSETQ. The CDR3 is made up of 13 amino acids. The CDR3 DNA reads as TGCGCCAGCAGCTTGAAAGGGAACTATGGCTACACCTTC. Translation gives CASSLKGNYGYTF.

The CDR3 sequence is CASSQNRGDYGYTF. The CDR3 coding sequence is TGCGCCAGCAGCCAAAACAGGGGGGACTATGGCTACACCTTC. The chain carries TRBV4-3 and TRBJ1-2, with 8 bases fitting TRBD1. The V segment lost 2 bases and the J segment 3 bases; nucleotides outside the gene matches: 2. The CDR3 has 14 amino acids. CDR1 LGHNA and CDR2 YSLEER come from the germline V gene.

V is TRBV11-3 and J is TRBJ2-1; D is perhaps TRBD2 (7 bases). Trimming removed 1 base at V and 7 bases at J, with 14 bases between. Looked up from germline, CDR1 is SGHNT and CDR2 is YENEEA. The CDR3 has 15 residues. The CDR3 coding sequence is TGTGCCAGCAGCTTAGCGGTGGGAGGGGGTAATGAGCAGTTCTTC. This gives the protein CASSLAVGGGNEQFF.

This clone was counted once. The genes are TRBV9 and TRBJ1-2; D unclear. The length of the CDR3 is 15 residues. Germline CDR1 and CDR2: SGDLS and YYNGEE. V was cut by 1 base and J by 0 bases, with 10 bases left in between. The CDR3 coding sequence is TGTGCCAGCAGCGTAACCGCGGTAGCTAACTATGGCTACACCTTC. It encodes CASSVTAVANYGYTF.

The J gene is TRBJ1-2, the V gene TRBV29-1; no clear D gene. From germline, CDR1 is SQVTM and CDR2 ANQGSEA. The CDR3 totals 15 residues. Trimming removed 1 base from V and 1 base from J, with 13 bases in between. In nucleotides, the CDR3 is TGCAGCGTTGAAGGAGTTGACAAGATTAACTATGGCTACACCTTC. Protein sequence: CSVEGVDKINYGYTF.

This clone was recorded a few times. This rearrangement joins TRBV7-9 to TRBJ1-1, with 7 bases lining up with TRBD1. CDR3 size: 15 residues. After removal of 5 bases from V and 3 bases from J, the junction contained 9 bases not matched to a gene. Germline assignment: CDR1 SEHNR and CDR2 FQNEAQ (reference sequence). The CDR3 nucleotides read TGTGCCAGCAGCGAACGACAGGGTTGGTACACTGAAGCTTTCTTT. This codes for CASSERQGWYTEAFF.

By share, this clone counts as medium-sized. The chain combines TRBV6-5 with TRBJ2-2; 7 bases are shared with TRBD2. The CDR3 consists of 14 residues. J lost 1 base, V lost 8 bases, and 4 bases had no gene match. CDR1 MNHEY and CDR2 SVGAGI come from the germline V gene. The CDR3 region has the DNA TGTGCCAGCCGATCGGGGGGGAACACCGGGGAGCTGTTTTTT. This sequence encodes CASRSGGNTGELFF.

The genes are TRBV30 and TRBJ2-3, with a weak D call TRBD2 (6 bases). The CDR3 loop spans 14 amino acids. In germline, CDR1 is GTSNPN, CDR2 SVGIG (reference sequence). The V end lost 5 bases, the J end lost 4 bases, and 16 bases lay between the germline ends. The DNA of the CDR3 is TGTGCCTGGGGCCTAGGAGGGTCGGCAGATACGCAGTATTTT. Encoded protein: CAWGLGGSADTQYF.

The V gene is TRBV7-9, the J gene TRBJ2-1; TRBD1 agrees at 10 bases. The V gene end was trimmed by 4 bases and the J gene end by 6 bases; junction bases not matched to a gene: 6. The CDR3 contains 15 residues. Germline V CDR1 and CDR2: SEHNR, FQNEAQ (reference sequence). CDR3 residues: CASSSPGTGANEQFF. In DNA, the CDR3 is TGTGCCAGCAGCTCCCCCGGGACAGGGGCCAATGAGCAGTTCTTC.

The CDR3 DNA sequence: TGTGCCAGCAGCCCGGGACTAGCGGGAGGGCCGGGAGAGACCCAGTACTTC. Amino acid sequence: CASSPGLAGGPGETQYF. J is TRBJ2-5 and V is TRBV5-4; 16 bases map to TRBD2. Trimming removed 4 bases from V and 4 bases from J; junction bases left unmatched: 7. Germline CDR1 reads SGHNT; CDR2 reads YYREEE (reference sequence). The CDR3 totals 17 residues.

The gene calls are TRBV5-1 and TRBJ2-7, with D maybe TRBD1 (6 bases). The CDR3 consists of 14 residues. Germline CDR1 and CDR2: SGHRS and YFSETQ. V lost 0 bases and J lost 3, with 10 bases in between. Written as DNA, the CDR3 is TGCGCCAGCAGCTTGGGGACAGAGGTCTACGAGCAGTACTTC. As protein: CASSLGTEVYEQYF.

The chain combines TRBV9 with TRBJ2-7; D is perhaps TRBD2 (5 bases). The length of the CDR3 is 16 residues. Germline CDR1 reads SGDLS; CDR2 reads YYNGEE. Trimming removed 0 bases from V and 5 bases from J, with 18 bases in between. CDR3 loop: CASSVDLRVAIDEQYF. The CDR3 coding sequence is TGTGCCAGCAGCGTAGATCTTCGGGTAGCGATAGACGAGCAGTACTTC.

This clone has a single count. Written as DNA, the CDR3 is TGTGCCAGCAGTCCCACTAGCGGAGCGTACAATGAGCAGTTCTTC. Translation gives CASSPTSGAYNEQFF. This chain joins TRBV2 and TRBJ2-1; 8 nucleotides align to TRBD2. The J segment lost 4 bases and the V segment lost 5 bases, leaving 7 bases of the junction unmatched. Germline loops: CDR1 SNHLY, CDR2 FYNNEI. The CDR3 covers 15 residues.

The CDR3 loop reads CASSLDREDQPQHF. CDR3 nucleotide sequence: TGCGCCAGCAGCCTAGACAGGGAGGATCAGCCCCAGCATTTT. The chain employs TRBV4-1 and TRBJ1-5; 7 nucleotides agree with TRBD1. V was clipped by 4 bases and J by 5 bases; unmatched bases: 5. The CDR3 totals 14 residues. The germline CDR1 and CDR2 sequences are MGHRA and YSYEKL.

This clone was recorded once. This chain links TRBV6-5 with TRBJ2-7, with a possible D match to TRBD2 (7 bases). The CDR3 is 13 amino acids. Germline assignment: CDR1 MNHEY and CDR2 SVGAGI. V shed 6 bases and J shed 3 bases, with 12 bases lying between them. CDR3 amino acids: CASSEGGNYEQYF. CDR3 sequence (DNA): TGTGCCAGCAGCGAGGGGGGGAACTACGAGCAGTACTTC.

The V call is TRBV7-2, the J call TRBJ2-7; TRBD2 agrees at 9 bases. Germline V CDR1 and CDR2: SGHTA, FQGNSA. CDR3 length: 18 residues. The J segment lost 0 bases and the V segment lost 0 bases, leaving 9 bases of the junction unmatched. CDR3: CASSLAGAGGQSSYEQYF. The CDR3 region has the DNA TGTGCCAGCAGCTTAGCGGGAGCGGGGGGCCAGAGCTCCTACGAGCAGTACTTC.

Only a few counts were recorded for this clone. This chain uses TRBV5-6 with TRBJ2-7; 7 bases agree with TRBD1. This CDR3 comprises 14 residues. V shed 1 base and J 4 bases; nucleotides not matched to a gene: 5. CDR1 is SGHDT and CDR2 is YYEEEE in the germline V gene. DNA for the CDR3: TGTGCCAGCAGCTTGTGGCAGGGGGTGTACGAGCAGTACTTC. Protein product: CASSLWQGVYEQYF.

This clone has only a few counts. The CDR3 reads CASSVVGGSPLHF. Here the CDR3 DNA reads TGTGCCAGCAGTGTAGTAGGGGGGTCACCCCTCCACTTT. V is TRBV27 and J is TRBJ1-6, with D possibly matching TRBD1 (6 bases). CDR3 size: 13 residues. CDR1 and CDR2 from the germline V gene are MNHEY and SMNVEV (reference sequence). The V end was cut by 5 bases, the J end by 10 bases, with 12 bases between.

The chain has TRBV13 and TRBJ2-5; 7 bases are shared with TRBD1. The junction had 4 bases not matched to a gene; V was cut back by 5 bases and J by 1 base. The germline V gene encodes CDR1 PRHDT and CDR2 FYEKMQ (reference sequence). The CDR3 is made up of 14 amino acids. The CDR3 region is CASSTRDSQETQYF. The CDR3 bases are TGTGCCAGCAGCACCCGGGACAGCCAAGAGACCCAGTACTTC. The full variable domain, completed using reference TRBV13 and TRBJ2-5, is AAGVIQSPRHLIKEKRETATLKCYPIPRHDTVYWYQQGPGQDPQFLISFYEKMQSDKGSIPDRFSAQQFSDYHSELNMSSLELGDSALYFCASSTRDSQETQYFGPGTRLLVL.

The genes are TRBV6-1 and TRBJ2-3; 10 nucleotides match TRBD1. This CDR3 region has 15 residues. Germline V CDR1 and CDR2: MNHNS, SASEGT. The ends lost 6 bases at V and 6 bases at J; junction bases unmatched: 9. The CDR3 sequence: CASRETGGDADTQYF. The CDR3 bases are TGTGCCAGCAGAGAGACAGGGGGCGATGCCGATACGCAGTATTTT.

Only a few counts were recorded for this clone. V is TRBV7-8 and J is TRBJ2-5; TRBD2 agrees at 9 bases. The germline CDR1 and CDR2 sequences are SGHVS and FQNEAQ. V shed 5 bases and J 5 bases; nucleotides not matched to a gene: 3. This CDR3 is 13 amino acids long. The CDR3 coding sequence is TGTGCCAGCAGCAGGACTAGCGAGGAGACCCAGTACTTC. This translates into CASSRTSEETQYF.

This chain uses TRBV2 with TRBJ2-5; D gene unclear. The CDR3 is made up of 16 amino acids. CDR1 is SNHLY, CDR2 FYNNEI, per germline. V lost 3 bases to trimming and J lost 5 bases, with 19 bases between them. DNA for the CDR3: TGTGCCAGCAGTGAGGCCCAGGTAGTGCTCACGGAGACCCAGTACTTC. Amino acid sequence: CASSEAQVVLTETQYF.

This clone was found a few times. The chain combines TRBV6-1 with TRBJ2-3; D might be TRBD2 (6 bases). Trimming took 2 bases from V and 1 from J, leaving 13 bases between them. The V gene's germline CDR1 is MNHNS and CDR2 SASEGT. The CDR3 is 16 amino acids. Written as DNA, the CDR3 is TGTGCCAGCAGTGAAATGGAAGCTAGCGGCACAGATACGCAGTATTTT. Translating it yields CASSEMEASGTDTQYF.

This chain uses TRBV9 with TRBJ2-3; 7 bases map to TRBD2. The CDR3 has 15 amino acids. Germline CDR1 and CDR2: SGDLS and YYNGEE. With V trimmed by 3 bases and J by 10 bases, 14 bases remained unmatched. CDR3 sequence reads: CASSADSLGEGSQYF. The DNA of the CDR3 is TGTGCCAGCAGCGCAGATAGCCTGGGGGAGGGATCGCAGTATTTT.